This is a list of T cell receptor beta chains from one sample in a study of lymphopenia after photon versus proton radiotherapy. The protocol was immunoSEQ multiplex PCR, while the TCRdb copy is restricted to in-frame clones and leaves out a portion. The sample lists about 64,000 clones; roughly 87% were seen once. The input for sequencing was peripheral blood, taken from a patient treated with proton-based radiotherapy. These receptor sequences come from a man at least 80 years old with esophageal cancer. Each CDR3 is given with its conserved first and last residue. Fields, in order: D gene, J gene, CDR3 length, V gene, CDR3 protein, CDR3 DNA. D genes are given only for firm matches.

D gene: -; J gene: TRBJ1-2; CDR3 length: 13; V gene: TRBV7-2; CDR3 protein: CASSPDVGFGYTF; CDR3 DNA: TGTGCCAGCAGCCCCGACGTCGGGTTCGGCTACACCTTC
D gene: TRBD2; J gene: TRBJ2-5; CDR3 length: 14; V gene: TRBV7-2; CDR3 protein: CASSQTSGSPTQYF; CDR3 DNA: TGTGCCAGCAGCCAGACTAGCGGGAGCCCGACCCAGTACTTC
D gene: -; J gene: TRBJ2-6; CDR3 length: 16; V gene: TRBV7-6; CDR3 protein: CASSLIFSSGANVLTF; CDR3 DNA: TGTGCCAGCAGCTTAATTTTCTCCTCTGGGGCCAACGTCCTGACTTTC
D gene: TRBD1; J gene: TRBJ2-7; CDR3 length: 15; V gene: TRBV7-2; CDR3 protein: CASSLADRVLDEQYF; CDR3 DNA: TGTGCCAGCAGCTTAGCCGACAGGGTACTGGACGAGCAGTACTTC
D gene: -; J gene: TRBJ2-3; CDR3 length: 12; V gene: TRBV29-1; CDR3 protein: CSVRQSTDTQYF; CDR3 DNA: TGCAGCGTGAGGCAGAGCACAGATACGCAGTATTTT
D gene: -; J gene: TRBJ2-4; CDR3 length: 13; V gene: TRBV30; CDR3 protein: CAWGTSAKNIQYF; CDR3 DNA: TGTGCCTGGGGGACTTCAGCCAAAAACATTCAGTACTTC
D gene: -; J gene: TRBJ2-5; CDR3 length: 13; V gene: TRBV5-4; CDR3 protein: CASSLPVEETQYF; CDR3 DNA: TGTGCCAGCAGCTTGCCGGTTGAAGAGACCCAGTACTTC
D gene: -; J gene: TRBJ2-1; CDR3 length: 17; V gene: TRBV15; CDR3 protein: CATSRDRSGAGYNEQFF; CDR3 DNA: TGTGCCACCAGCAGAGATCGGTCGGGCGCGGGCTACAATGAGCAGTTCTTC
D gene: -; J gene: TRBJ2-5; CDR3 length: 13; V gene: TRBV6-6; CDR3 protein: CASSYSDQETQYF; CDR3 DNA: TGTGCCAGCAGTTACTCTGATCAAGAGACCCAGTACTTC
D gene: TRBD1; J gene: TRBJ1-2; CDR3 length: 15; V gene: TRBV6-5; CDR3 protein: CASSYRQGSKYGYTF; CDR3 DNA: TGTGCCAGCAGCTACCGACAGGGGTCTAAATATGGCTACACCTTC